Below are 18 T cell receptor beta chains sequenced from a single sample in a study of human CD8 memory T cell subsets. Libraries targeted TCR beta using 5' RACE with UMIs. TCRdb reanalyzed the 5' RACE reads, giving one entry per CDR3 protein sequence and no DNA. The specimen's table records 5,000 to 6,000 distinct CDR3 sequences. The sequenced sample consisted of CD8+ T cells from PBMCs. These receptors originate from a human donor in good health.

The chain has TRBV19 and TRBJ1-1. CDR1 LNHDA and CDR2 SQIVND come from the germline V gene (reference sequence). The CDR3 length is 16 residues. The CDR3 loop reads CASSTEGNRLNTEAFF.

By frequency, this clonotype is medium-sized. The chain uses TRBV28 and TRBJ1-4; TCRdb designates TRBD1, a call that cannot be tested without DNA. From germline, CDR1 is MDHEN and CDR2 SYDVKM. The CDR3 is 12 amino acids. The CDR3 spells CASSPPRGKLFF.

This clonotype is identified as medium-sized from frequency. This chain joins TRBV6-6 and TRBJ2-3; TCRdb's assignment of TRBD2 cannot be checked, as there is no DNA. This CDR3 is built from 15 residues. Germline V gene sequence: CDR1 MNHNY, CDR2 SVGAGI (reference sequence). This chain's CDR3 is CASSWTRGSTDTQYF.

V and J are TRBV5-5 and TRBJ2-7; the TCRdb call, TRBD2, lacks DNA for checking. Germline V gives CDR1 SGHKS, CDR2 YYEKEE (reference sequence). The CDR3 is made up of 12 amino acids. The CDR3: CASSAGTYEQYF.

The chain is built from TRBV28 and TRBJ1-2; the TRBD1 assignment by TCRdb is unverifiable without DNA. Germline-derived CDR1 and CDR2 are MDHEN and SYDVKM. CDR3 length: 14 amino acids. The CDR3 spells CASTSGQQIYGYTF.

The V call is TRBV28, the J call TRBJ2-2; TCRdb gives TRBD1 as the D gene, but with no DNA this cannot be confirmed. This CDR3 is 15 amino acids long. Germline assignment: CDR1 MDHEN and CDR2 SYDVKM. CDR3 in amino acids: CASRPQGRRTGELFF.

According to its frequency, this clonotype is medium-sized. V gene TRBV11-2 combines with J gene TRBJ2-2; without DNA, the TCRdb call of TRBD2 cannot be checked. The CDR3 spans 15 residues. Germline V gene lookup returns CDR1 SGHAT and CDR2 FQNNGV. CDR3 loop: CASSLGDYPDGELFF. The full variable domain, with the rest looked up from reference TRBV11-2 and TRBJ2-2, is EAGVAQSPRYKIIEKRQSVAFWCNPISGHATLYWYQQILGQGPKLLIQFQNNGVVDDSQLPKDRFSAERLKGVDSTLKIQPAKLEDSAVYLCASSLGDYPDGELFFGEGSRLTVL.

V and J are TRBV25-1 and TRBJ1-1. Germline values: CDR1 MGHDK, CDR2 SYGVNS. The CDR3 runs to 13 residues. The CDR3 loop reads CASSEQDPTEAFF.

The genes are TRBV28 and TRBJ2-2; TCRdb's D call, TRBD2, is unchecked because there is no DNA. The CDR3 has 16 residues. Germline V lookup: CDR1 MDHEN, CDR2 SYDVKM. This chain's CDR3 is CASSFGTSGRFGELFF.

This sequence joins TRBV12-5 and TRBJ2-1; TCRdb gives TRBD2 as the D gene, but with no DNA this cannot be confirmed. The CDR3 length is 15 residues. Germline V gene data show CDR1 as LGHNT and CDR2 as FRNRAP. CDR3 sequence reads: CASSEREAGWHEQFF.

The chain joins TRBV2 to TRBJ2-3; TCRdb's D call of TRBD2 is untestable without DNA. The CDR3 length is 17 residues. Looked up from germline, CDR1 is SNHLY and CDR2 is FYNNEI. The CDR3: CASRASGGLLSTDTQYF.

The CDR3 reads CASTITGELFF. The V gene is TRBV25-1, the J gene TRBJ2-2. The CDR3 runs 11 residues. CDR1 is MGHDK and CDR2 is SYGVNS in the germline V gene.

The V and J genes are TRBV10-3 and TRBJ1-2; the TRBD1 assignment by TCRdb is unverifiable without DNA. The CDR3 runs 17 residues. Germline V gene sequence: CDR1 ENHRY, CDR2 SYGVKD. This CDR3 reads CAISALGQALANYGYTF.

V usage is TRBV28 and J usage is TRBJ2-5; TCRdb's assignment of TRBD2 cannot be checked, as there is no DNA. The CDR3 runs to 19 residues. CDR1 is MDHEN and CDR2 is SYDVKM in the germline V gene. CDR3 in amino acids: CASSSGQGLAGGYQETQYF.

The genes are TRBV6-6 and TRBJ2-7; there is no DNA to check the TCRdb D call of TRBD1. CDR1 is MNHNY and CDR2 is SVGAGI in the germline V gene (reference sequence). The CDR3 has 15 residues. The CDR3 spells CASSYLTGGSYEQYF.

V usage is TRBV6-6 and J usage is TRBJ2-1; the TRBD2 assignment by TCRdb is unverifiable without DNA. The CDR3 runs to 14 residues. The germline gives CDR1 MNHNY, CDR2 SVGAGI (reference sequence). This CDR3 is CASSPLAGNNEQFF.

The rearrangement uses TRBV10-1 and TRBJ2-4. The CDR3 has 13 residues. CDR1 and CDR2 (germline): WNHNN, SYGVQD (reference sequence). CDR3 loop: CASSETDLDIQYF.

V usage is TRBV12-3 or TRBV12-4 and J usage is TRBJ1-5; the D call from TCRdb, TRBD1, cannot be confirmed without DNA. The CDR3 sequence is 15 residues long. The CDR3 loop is CASSQGAASNQPQHF.